The 9 T cell receptor beta chains given below trace back to one sample, sequenced in a study of blood T cell repertoires in COVID-19 (dated by TCRdb to between 2020 and 2021). Library generation was performed with the immunoSEQ multiplex PCR assay. TCRdb re-hosts the immuneACCESS table, in-frame sequences only. Its copies lack some clones; in the studies checked, an unresolved V gene accounts for under half of them, and the cause for the rest is not known. The sample table shows roughly 270,000 clones, and approximately 78% are seen once. The ten largest clonotypes hold roughly 4.7% of the sample. The sequenced sample was PBMCs or T cells enriched from blood (not recorded which). The receptors stem from a man aged 35-49 years who had been exposed to COVID-19.

J is TRBJ2-7 and V is TRBV27; 8 bases match TRBD2. Looked up from germline, CDR1 is MNHEY and CDR2 is SMNVEV (reference sequence). The ends lost 5 bases at V and 12 bases at J; junction bases unmatched: 15. The CDR3 runs to 14 residues. CDR3 amino acids: CASSTLAGRGWPYF. The DNA for the CDR3 is TGTGCCAGCAGTACCTTAGCGGGACGAGGGTGGCCGTACTTC.

The CDR3 DNA is TGCGCCAGCAGCTTGGCCACTAGCGGGAGGGCCGGGAATGAGCAGTTCTTC. Translating gives CASSLATSGRAGNEQFF. This rearrangement joins TRBV5-1 to TRBJ2-1; 13 nucleotides match TRBD2. After removal of 0 bases from V and 7 bases from J, the junction contained 7 bases not matched to a gene. The germline CDR1 and CDR2 sequences are SGHRS and YFSETQ. The CDR3 loop spans 17 amino acids.

The V and J genes are TRBV5-6 and TRBJ1-2; 9 nucleotides agree with TRBD1. Germline CDR1 SGHDT, CDR2 YYEEEE. J gave up 4 bases and V 5 bases, and 18 bases lay outside the gene matches. CDR3 length: 18 amino acids. CDR3 residues: CASSSVGQGTQRSYGYTF. The CDR3 nucleotides read TGTGCCAGCAGTTCGGTGGGACAGGGTACACAGAGGAGCTATGGCTACACCTTC.

CDR3 protein: CASSNRDDRGQFWDEKLFF. The CDR3 coding sequence is TGTGCCAGTAGTAACCGCGACGACAGGGGGCAGTTCTGGGATGAAAAACTGTTTTTT. The rearrangement uses TRBV19 and TRBJ1-4, with 10 positions matching TRBD1. The CDR3 extends over 19 amino acids. The V segment lost 4 bases and the J segment 6 bases; nucleotides outside the gene matches: 17. The germline V gene has CDR1 LNHDA and CDR2 SQIVND (reference sequence).

The chain links TRBV7-9 to TRBJ2-7; 13 nucleotides match TRBD2. CDR1 and CDR2 (germline): SEHNR, FQNEAQ (reference sequence). CDR3 length equals 14 residues. The junction had 1 base not matched to a gene; V was cut back by 2 bases and J by 6 bases. The CDR3 sequence is CASSLTSGRAEQYF. The CDR3 DNA sequence: TGTGCCAGCAGCTTAACTAGCGGGAGGGCCGAGCAGTACTTC.

This clone was counted once. The rearrangement links TRBV6-1 to TRBJ2-1; D gene ambiguous. The CDR3 spans 14 residues. The germline V and J ends were trimmed by 1 base and 9 bases, with 13 bases remaining between them. Germline values: CDR1 MNHNS, CDR2 SASEGT. The CDR3 nucleotides are TGTGCCAGCAGTGAAGTCCTAGGTTTTGGTGAGCAGTTCTTC. Translated: CASSEVLGFGEQFF.

This chain connects TRBV18 to TRBJ2-6; possibly TRBD1 for D (6 bases). CDR3 length equals 16 residues. Germline CDR1 reads KGHSH; CDR2 reads LQKENI. Trimming left V 9 bases short and J 1 base short, with 16 bases between. In nucleotides, the CDR3 is TGTGCCAGTGCCCCAGGGGAGAAATCTGGGGCCAACGTCCTGACTTTC. Encoded protein: CASAPGEKSGANVLTF.

The rearrangement links TRBV6-5 to TRBJ1-1; no definite D call. Looked up from germline, CDR1 is MNHEY and CDR2 is SVGAGI. This CDR3 comprises 14 residues. The CDR3 nucleotides read TGTGGGGTTTCCCGGGGAGTCGGCTCGACTGAAGCTTTCTTT. Translation: CGVSRGVGSTEAFF.

The V gene is TRBV21-1, the J gene TRBJ1-5; whether TRBD1, the table's D call, matches the DNA was not checked. TRBV21-1 is shown as a pseudogene. CDR3 length equals 16 residues. The CDR3 protein is CARPGQGFIFNQPQHF. In DNA, the CDR3 is TGTGCCAGGCCGGGACAGGGTTTTATCTTTAATCAGCCCCAGCATTTT.